This TCR beta chain was observed in a study of blood T cells in healthy people across ages. General study findings and limits: When set beside aged donors, long-lived donors presented more naive CD4+ cells and higher diversity.

V was pared by 6 bases and J by 1 base, with 16 bases between. Germline V gives CDR1 DFQATT, CDR2 SNEGSKA (reference sequence). This CDR3 region has 15 residues. Comments on this clonotype: What it binds is unknown.

Alongside a J-beta primer mix, a sample-barcoded 5' primer served in a second PCR lasting about 7 to 12 cycles. The study obtained at least 3 million CDR3-containing paired-end reads from every sample. MiXCR, run by TCRdb on the 5' RACE reads, gives a single entry per CDR3 protein. This sample has fewer than 750,000 distinct CDR3 sequences, with 45% to 55% found just once. The chain carries TRBV20-1 and TRBJ1-5, with D hard to call. The sequenced sample was blood. The sequence derives from an elderly man in good health. The CDR3, as DNA: TGCAGTGCAAAGCAGGTTGCAGGAAGCAATCAGCCCCAGCATTTT. Its translation: CSAKQVAGSNQPQHF.